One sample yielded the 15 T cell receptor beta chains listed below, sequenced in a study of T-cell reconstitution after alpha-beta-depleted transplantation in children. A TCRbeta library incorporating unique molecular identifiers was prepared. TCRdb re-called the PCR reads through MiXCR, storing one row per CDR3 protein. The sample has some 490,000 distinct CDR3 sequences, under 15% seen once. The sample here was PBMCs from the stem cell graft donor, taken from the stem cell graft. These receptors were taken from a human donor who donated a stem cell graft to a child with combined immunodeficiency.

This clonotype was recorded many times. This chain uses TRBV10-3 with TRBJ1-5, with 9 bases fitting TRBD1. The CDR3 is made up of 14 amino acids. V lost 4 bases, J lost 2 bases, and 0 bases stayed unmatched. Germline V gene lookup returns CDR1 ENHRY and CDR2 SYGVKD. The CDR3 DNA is TGTGCCATCAGTGGGACAGGGGGCAATCAGCCCCAGCATTTT. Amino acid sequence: CAISGTGGNQPQHF.

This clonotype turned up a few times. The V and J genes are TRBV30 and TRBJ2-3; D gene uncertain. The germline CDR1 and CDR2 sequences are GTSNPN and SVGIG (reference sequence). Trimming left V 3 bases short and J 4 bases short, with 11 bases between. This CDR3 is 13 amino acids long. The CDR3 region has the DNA TGTGCCTGGAGCCCCGGGCTGGCAGATACGCAGTATTTT. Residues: CAWSPGLADTQYF.

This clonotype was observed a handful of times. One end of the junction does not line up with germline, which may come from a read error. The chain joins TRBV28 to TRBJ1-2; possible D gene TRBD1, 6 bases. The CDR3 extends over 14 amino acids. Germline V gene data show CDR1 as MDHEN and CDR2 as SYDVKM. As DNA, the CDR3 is TGTGCCAGCAGATTATCGGGGGGGCACTATGGCTACACCTTC. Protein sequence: CASRLSGGHYGYTF.

The CDR3 bases are TGTGCCAGCAGTTTCGAGACAGGGGGCAGATCGAGCCAAGAGACCCAGTACTTC. Its translation is CASSFETGGRSSQETQYF. The chain links TRBV12-3 or TRBV12-4 to TRBJ2-5; the match to TRBD1 covers 10 bases. The CDR3 loop spans 18 amino acids. Germline trimming cut 3 bases from V and 1 base from J; bases unmatched to any gene: 11.

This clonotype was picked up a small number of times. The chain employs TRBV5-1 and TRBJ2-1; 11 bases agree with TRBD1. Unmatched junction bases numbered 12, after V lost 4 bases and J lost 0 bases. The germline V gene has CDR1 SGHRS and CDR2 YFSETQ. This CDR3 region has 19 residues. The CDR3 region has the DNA TGCGCCAGCAGCCGCCGGGACAGGGGGTCCATGGGCTCCTACAATGAGCAGTTCTTC. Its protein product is CASSRRDRGSMGSYNEQFF.

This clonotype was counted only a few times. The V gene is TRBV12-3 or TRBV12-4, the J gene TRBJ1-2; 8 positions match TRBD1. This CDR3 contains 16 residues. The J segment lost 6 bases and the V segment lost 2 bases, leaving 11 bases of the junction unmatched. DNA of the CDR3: TGTGCCAGCAGTTTATTAATCAGGGGGCTGAAGGATGGCTACACCTTC. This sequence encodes CASSLLIRGLKDGYTF.

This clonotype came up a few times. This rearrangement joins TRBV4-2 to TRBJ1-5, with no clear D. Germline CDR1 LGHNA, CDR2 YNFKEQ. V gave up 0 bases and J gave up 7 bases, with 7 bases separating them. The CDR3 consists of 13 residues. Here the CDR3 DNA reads TGTGCCAGCAGCCAAGATGTCTGGCAGCCCCAGCATTTT. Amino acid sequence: CASSQDVWQPQHF.

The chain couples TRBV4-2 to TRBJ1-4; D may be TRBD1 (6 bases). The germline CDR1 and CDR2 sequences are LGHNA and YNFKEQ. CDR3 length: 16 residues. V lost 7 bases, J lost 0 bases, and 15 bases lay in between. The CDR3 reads CASKSHRAATNEKLFF. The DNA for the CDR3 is TGTGCCAGCAAATCTCACAGGGCGGCAACTAATGAAAAACTGTTTTTT.

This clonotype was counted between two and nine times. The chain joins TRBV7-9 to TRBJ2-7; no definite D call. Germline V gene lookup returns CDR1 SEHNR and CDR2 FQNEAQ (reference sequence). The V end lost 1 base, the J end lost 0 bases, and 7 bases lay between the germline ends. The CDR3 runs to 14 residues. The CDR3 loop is CASSLVPDSYEQYF. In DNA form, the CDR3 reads TGTGCCAGCAGCTTAGTCCCAGACTCCTACGAGCAGTACTTC. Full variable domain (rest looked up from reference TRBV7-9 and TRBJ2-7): DTGVSQNPRHKITKRGQNVTFRCDPISEHNRLYWYRQTLGQGPEFLTYFQNEAQLEKSRLLSDRFSAERPKGSFSTLEIQRTEQGDSAMYLCASSLVPDSYEQYFGPGTRLTVT.

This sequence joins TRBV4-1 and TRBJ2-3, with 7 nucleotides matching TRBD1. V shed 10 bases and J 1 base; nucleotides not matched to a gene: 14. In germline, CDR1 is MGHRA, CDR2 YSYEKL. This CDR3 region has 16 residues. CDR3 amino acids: CATREGTALRTDTQYF. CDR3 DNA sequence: TGCGCCACTAGGGAAGGGACAGCCCTTCGCACAGATACGCAGTATTTT.

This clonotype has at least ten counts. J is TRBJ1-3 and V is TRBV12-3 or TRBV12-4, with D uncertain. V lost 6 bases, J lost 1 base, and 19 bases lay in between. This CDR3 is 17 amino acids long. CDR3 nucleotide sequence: TGTGCCAGCAGCCCGAGCCTGGCGGGTGGGTCTGGAAACACCATATATTTT. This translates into CASSPSLAGGSGNTIYF.

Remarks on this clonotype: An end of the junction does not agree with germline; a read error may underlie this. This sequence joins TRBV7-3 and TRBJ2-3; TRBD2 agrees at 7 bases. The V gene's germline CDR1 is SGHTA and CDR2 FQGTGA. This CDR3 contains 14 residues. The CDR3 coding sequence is TGTACCAGCAGCTCATGGACTAGTAGGCATACGCAGTATTTT. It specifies CTSSSWTSRHTQYF.

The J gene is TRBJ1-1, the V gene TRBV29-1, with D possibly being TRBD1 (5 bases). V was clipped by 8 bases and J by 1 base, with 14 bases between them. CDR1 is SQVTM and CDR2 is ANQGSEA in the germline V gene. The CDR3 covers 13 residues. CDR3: CSSLGVGNTEAFF. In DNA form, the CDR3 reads TGCAGCTCTTTAGGGGTAGGGAACACTGAAGCTTTCTTT. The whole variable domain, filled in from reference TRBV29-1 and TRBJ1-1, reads SAVISQKPSRDICQRGTSLTIQCQVDSQVTMMFWYRQQPGQSLTLIATANQGSEATYESGFVIDKFPISRPNLTFSTLTVSNMSPEDSSIYLCSSLGVGNTEAFFGQGTRLTVV.

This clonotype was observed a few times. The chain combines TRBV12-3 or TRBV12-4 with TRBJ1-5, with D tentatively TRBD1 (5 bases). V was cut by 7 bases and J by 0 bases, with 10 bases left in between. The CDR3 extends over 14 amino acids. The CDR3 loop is CASTRDLSNQPQHF. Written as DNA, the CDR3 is TGTGCCAGCACCCGGGACCTTAGCAATCAGCCCCAGCATTTT.

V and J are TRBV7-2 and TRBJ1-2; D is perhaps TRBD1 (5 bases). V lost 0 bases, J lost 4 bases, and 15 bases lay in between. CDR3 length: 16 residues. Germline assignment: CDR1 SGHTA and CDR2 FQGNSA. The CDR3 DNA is TGTGCCAGCAGCTTAGCGCGAGACAGCACTGGCTATGGCTACACCTTC. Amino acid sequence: CASSLARDSTGYGYTF.